Here is one T cell receptor beta chain with its context. What it binds is not known. This record comes from a study of somatic mutations in cytotoxic T cells in rheumatoid arthritis. Whole-study results and caveats: Among rheumatoid arthritis patients and age-matched healthy controls, CD8+ T-cell clonality was not significantly different.

The germline CDR1 and CDR2 sequences are SNHLY and FYNNEI. With 5 bases removed from V and 0 bases from J, the gap between germline ends came to 8 bases. The CDR3 runs 13 residues. Some clones are missing from TCRdb's copy, which holds only in-frame ones; the method was immunoSEQ multiplex PCR. The table shows about 2,800 clones, with approximately 62% occurring only once. Sequenced: CD8+ T cells sorted from synovial fluid. The receptor comes from a woman between 18 and 29 years old with rheumatoid arthritis. This chain joins TRBV2 and TRBJ2-7, with unresolved D. The CDR3 DNA is TGTGCCAGCAGTCGACACCGCTCCTACGAGCAGTACTTC. Its translation: CASSRHRSYEQYF.